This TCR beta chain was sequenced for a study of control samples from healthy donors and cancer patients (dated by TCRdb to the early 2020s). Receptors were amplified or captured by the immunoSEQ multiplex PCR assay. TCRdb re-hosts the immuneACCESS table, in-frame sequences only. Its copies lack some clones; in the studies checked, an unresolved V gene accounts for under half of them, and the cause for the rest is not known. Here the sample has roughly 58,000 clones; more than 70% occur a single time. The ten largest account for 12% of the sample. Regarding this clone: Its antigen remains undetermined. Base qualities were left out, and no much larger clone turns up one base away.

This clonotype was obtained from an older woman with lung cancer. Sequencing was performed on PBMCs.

The CDR3 protein is CAIRQTSGRYEQYF. The DNA reads TGTGCCATCCGCCAAACTAGCGGGAGATACGAGCAGTACTTC. The receptor chain draws on TRBV10-3 and TRBJ2-7, with 11 middle bases fitting TRBD2. Looking up the germline V gene yields CDR1 ENHRY and CDR2 SYGVKD. The CDR3 spans 14 residues, from the cysteine through the phenylalanine. Only the CDR3 DNA is retained, 42 bases long and in frame from the first base. Ends trimmed: V by 8 bases, J by 4 bases; bases unmatched to a gene: 7.